This TCR beta chain is from a study of cytomegalovirus exposure and HLA in healthy donors. Study conclusions and caveats: Investigators reported 164 TCR beta chains as tied to cytomegalovirus. Immune exposure information comprised only CMV serostatus.

For this clone: Antigen specificity is unknown.

This CDR3 is built from 18 residues. Trimming cost V 2 bases and J 0 bases, with 18 bases left between them. Germline V CDR1 and CDR2: SGDLS, YYNGEE. Both 60 Vbeta primers and 13 Jbeta primers went into the PCR. Repertoires were generated with immunoSEQ multiplex PCR, while TCRdb's copy carries only in-frame clones and drops some. The sample includes 130,000 to 150,000 clones, around 80% of them seen just once. The chain joins TRBV9 to TRBJ2-1; D is possibly TRBD1 (5 bases). This receptor was identified in a man aged 35-49 years in good health and CMV-seropositive. The specimen sequenced was PBMCs. As DNA, the CDR3 is TGTGCCAGCAGCGTGACGACAGCAGCCGCCAGCTCCTACAATGAGCAGTTCTTC. Protein sequence: CASSVTTAAASSYNEQFF.